This T cell receptor (beta chain) is drawn from a study of cytomegalovirus exposure and HLA in healthy donors. General study findings and limits: An assumption of roughly uniform sequencing depth across donors underlay the presence/absence analyses. Cytomegalovirus-associated status was assigned to about 150 TCR beta chains.

Of note for this clone: Its antigen is unidentified.

The primer mix had 60 Vbeta and 13 Jbeta primers. Clones were sequenced by immunoSEQ multiplex PCR, and TCRdb holds only the in-frame ones, with some missing. The data contain around 220,000 clones, 70% to 80% of them singletons. Germline V gene data show CDR1 as SGHNT and CDR2 as YENEEA. This CDR3 comprises 14 residues. V was cut by 2 bases and J by 7 bases, with 14 bases left in between. The clonotype was recovered from a woman in her twenties or thirties in good health and CMV-seronegative. The V call is TRBV11-3, the J call TRBJ1-1, with D hard to call. The sequenced material came from PBMCs. DNA of the CDR3: TGTGCCAGCAGCTTAAGGGCCCGCGGGGATGAAGCTTTCTTT. Translation gives CASSLRARGDEAFF.